The 13 T cell receptor beta chains reported below all come from one sample, sequenced in a study of lung T cells in sarcoidosis with Löfgren's syndrome listed by TCRdb under 2017. Sequencing relied on an Illumina MiSeq. Through fastp at Q25 and MiXCR, TCRdb rebuilt clones from the public reads, retaining in-frame beta chains. Rows merge per CDR3 protein into single entries with the most common DNA and genes. This sample has 60,000 to 65,000 distinct CDR3 sequences in its table, and approximately 22% of those were observed once. The ten largest account for 2.3% of the sample. Sequenced material: CD4+ T cells from PBMCs. These receptors were obtained from a human donor with sarcoidosis (Löfgren's syndrome or another form), or a control subject (not recorded which).

There are many counts of this clonotype. This chain links TRBV28 with TRBJ1-1, with unresolved D. Per the germline V gene, CDR1 is MDHEN and CDR2 is SYDVKM. CDR3 size: 14 residues. Trimming removed 2 bases from V and 5 bases from J, with 12 bases in between. The CDR3 coding sequence is TGTGCCAGCAGTTTAAGGGTCGAACGGACTGAAGCTTTCTTT. Residues: CASSLRVERTEAFF.

This clonotype appeared a few times. The chain recombines TRBV12-3 or TRBV12-4 with TRBJ2-3, with D possibly TRBD1 on 6 matching bases. The CDR3 totals 13 residues. V was trimmed by 6 bases and J by 1 base, leaving 8 bases between them. CDR3 in DNA: TGTGCCAGCAGACAGGGCGGCACAGATACGCAGTATTTT. Its protein product is CASRQGGTDTQYF.

The table lists this clonotype with many counts. The V and J genes are TRBV28 and TRBJ2-5, with unresolved D. V was pared by 3 bases and J by 4 bases, with 9 bases between. The CDR3 is 13 residues long. The germline gives CDR1 MDHEN, CDR2 SYDVKM. The CDR3 is CASSLVPRETQYF. The CDR3 DNA sequence: TGTGCCAGCAGTTTGGTCCCTCGAGAGACCCAGTACTTC.

This clonotype was found a few times. This chain links TRBV5-4 with TRBJ1-4; D is ambiguous. The CDR3 totals 14 residues. Trimming removed 3 bases at V and 8 bases at J, with 14 bases between. Germline V gene lookup returns CDR1 SGHNT and CDR2 YYREEE (reference sequence). The CDR3 spells CASSYEKGWEKLFF. For the CDR3, the DNA is TGTGCCAGCAGCTATGAGAAGGGTTGGGAAAAACTGTTTTTT. The full variable domain, its missing parts supplied by reference TRBV5-4 and TRBJ1-4, is ETGVTQSPTHLIKTRGQQVTLRCSSQSGHNTVSWYQQALGQGPQFIFQYYREEENGRGNFPPRFSGLQFPNYSSELNVNALELDDSALYLCASSYEKGWEKLFFGSGTQLSVL.

This clonotype occurred many times. This chain uses TRBV27 with TRBJ2-7; 8 bases are a match to TRBD2. Germline loops: CDR1 MNHEY, CDR2 SMNVEV (reference sequence). V lost 5 bases, J lost 7 bases, and 16 bases stayed unmatched. The CDR3 covers 16 residues. The CDR3 region is CASSKGTRGYIGEQYF. The CDR3 nucleotides are TGTGCCAGCAGTAAAGGGACTAGGGGATACATCGGGGAGCAGTACTTC.

The table lists this clonotype with many counts. The chain employs TRBV24-1 and TRBJ1-2, with 7 bases that match TRBD1. Germline lookup yields CDR1 KGHDR and CDR2 SFDVKD. The CDR3 is 14 residues long. V shed 4 bases, J shed 7 bases, and the junction held 8 bases outside the gene matches. CDR3 residues: CATSEADRAIGYTF. The CDR3, as DNA: TGTGCCACCAGTGAAGCCGACAGGGCTATTGGCTACACCTTC.

This chain joins TRBV3-1 and TRBJ2-1; no clear D. The V end lost 1 base, the J end lost 8 bases, and 18 bases lay between the germline ends. Germline V lookup: CDR1 LGHDT, CDR2 YNNKEL (reference sequence). The CDR3 has 16 residues. The CDR3 is CASSQVLGSDLDEQFF. The CDR3 DNA is TGTGCCAGCAGCCAAGTCTTGGGTTCGGATTTGGATGAGCAGTTCTTC.

This clonotype was seen a handful of times. The rearrangement uses TRBV4-1 and TRBJ1-5; no reliable D call. CDR1 is MGHRA and CDR2 is YSYEKL in the germline V gene. CDR3 length equals 13 residues. The germline V and J ends were trimmed by 3 bases and 7 bases, with 10 bases remaining between them. The CDR3 here is CASSQALRQPQHF. CDR3 nucleotide sequence: TGCGCCAGCAGCCAGGCTTTGAGGCAGCCCCAGCATTTT.

J is TRBJ2-1 and V is TRBV6-2 or TRBV6-3, with a tentative D call TRBD2 (5 bases). The CDR3 totals 16 residues. The germline V and J ends were trimmed by 10 bases and 5 bases, with 24 bases remaining between them. Germline V gene sequence: CDR1 MNHEY, CDR2 SVGEGT. The chain's CDR3 is CAKSSNQRTFHNEQFF. The CDR3 nucleotides are TGTGCCAAAAGTTCAAATCAGCGGACTTTTCACAATGAGCAGTTCTTC.

Comment on this clonotype: Possible read error: a much larger clone is one base away. The CDR3 nucleotides are TGCAGTGCTGCGAGGACTGAGCCGCCGGAGACCCAGTACTTC. Translated, it gives CSAARTEPPETQYF. V gene TRBV20-1 combines with J gene TRBJ2-5, with TRBD2 as a possible D gene (5 bases). Trimming cost V 5 bases and J 5 bases, with 18 bases left between them. The CDR3 runs to 14 residues. Germline assignment: CDR1 DFQATT and CDR2 SNEGSKA (reference sequence).

This chain links TRBV10-3 with TRBJ1-2, with D possibly TRBD1 on 5 matching bases. Germline V gene data show CDR1 as ENHRY and CDR2 as SYGVKD. This CDR3 spans 13 amino acids. V lost 8 bases, J lost 1 base, and 11 bases lay in between. CDR3 coding DNA: TGTGCCATCGGGACCGACCTTAACTATGGCTACACCTTC. This sequence encodes CAIGTDLNYGYTF.

This clonotype was recorded a few times. With a much larger clone just one base away, this may be a read error. The rearrangement uses TRBV6-2 or TRBV6-3 and TRBJ2-5; 8 bases line up with TRBD1. V trimming: 5 bases; J trimming: 5 bases; junction bases outside the gene matches: 7. The CDR3 is made up of 14 amino acids. CDR1 and CDR2 from the germline V gene are MNHEY and SVGEGT. DNA for the CDR3: TGTGCCAGCAGTCGACAGGGGTCGATTGAGACCCAGTACTTC. Residues: CASSRQGSIETQYF.

This rearrangement joins TRBV12-3 or TRBV12-4 to TRBJ1-4; no definite D call. The CDR3 runs to 14 residues. V lost 3 bases and J lost 8, with 13 bases in between. The CDR3 nucleotides are TGTGCCAGCAGTTTTGGAGGAGCGAGGGAAAAACTGTTTTTT. Residues: CASSFGGAREKLFF.